The next 9 T cell receptor beta chains were all read from a single sample in a study of Graves' ophthalmopathy and Graves' hyperthyroidism (dated by TCRdb to 2016 to 2019). The data were produced on an Illumina HiSeq 2000. TCR beta CDR3 regions were amplified from RNA transcripts for repertoire sequencing. A first-round RT-PCR used HTBI primers with the Qiagen OneStep RT-PCR kit, followed by a second-round multiplex PCR, size selection and purification. TCRdb ran its own pipeline on the public reads, namely fastp trimming at Q25 and MiXCR clone calling, and kept in-frame beta chains. Each record represents a unique CDR3 protein, reported with the most common genes and DNA among its rows. The table for this sample lists about 370,000 distinct CDR3 sequences; roughly 15% of them were counted only once. The top ten constitute 2.4% of the sample. Sequences were obtained from peripheral blood. Every receptor here comes from an adult woman with stable Graves' hyperthyroidism.

This clonotype was detected ten times or more. J is TRBJ2-7 and V is TRBV19; D tentatively fits TRBD1 or TRBD2 (6 bases each). Germline values: CDR1 LNHDA, CDR2 SQIVND (reference sequence). The CDR3 extends over 13 amino acids. Trimming removed 5 bases from V and 11 bases from J, with 19 bases in between. The CDR3 spells CASSPDGRGVKYF. CDR3 DNA sequence: TGTGCCAGTAGTCCGGACGGAAGGGGGGTGAAGTACTTC. The full variable domain, with the rest looked up from reference TRBV19 and TRBJ2-7, is DGGITQSPKYLFRKEGQNVTLSCEQNLNHDAMYWYRQDPGQGLRLIYYSQIVNDFQKGDIAEGYSVSREKKESFPLTVTSAQKNPTAFYLCASSPDGRGVKYFGPGTRLTVT.

This clonotype was observed many times. This chain uses TRBV28 with TRBJ2-5; possibly TRBD1 or TRBD2 for D (5 bases each). The V gene's germline CDR1 is MDHEN and CDR2 SYDVKM. Trimming took 6 bases from V and 2 from J, leaving 10 bases between them. The CDR3 runs to 13 residues. CDR3 in DNA: TGTGCCAGCAGGCTATGGGGGCAAGAGACCCAGTACTTC. This translates into CASRLWGQETQYF.

This clonotype was counted between two and nine times. The chain is built from TRBV2 and TRBJ2-4; 9 bases map to TRBD1. The CDR3 extends over 14 amino acids. V lost 6 bases to trimming and J lost 7 bases; unmatched junction nucleotides: 7. Germline-derived CDR1 and CDR2 are SNHLY and FYNNEI. The CDR3 bases are TGTGCCAGCAGCCCGACAGGGGGGCGGAACATTCAGTACTTC. It translates to CASSPTGGRNIQYF.

This clonotype was found a few times. The rearrangement links TRBV20-1 to TRBJ2-2; D unresolved. V lost 6 bases and J 3 bases, leaving 5 bases between the germline ends. Germline V gene lookup returns CDR1 DFQATT and CDR2 SNEGSKA (reference sequence). This CDR3 has 11 residues. The CDR3 here is CSASYTGELFF. For the CDR3, the DNA is TGCAGTGCGAGCTACACCGGGGAGCTGTTTTTT.

This clonotype was observed many times. The genes are TRBV6-2 or TRBV6-3 and TRBJ2-7; TRBD2 is a possible D gene (6 bases). V lost 6 bases and J lost 7, with 19 bases in between. CDR3 length: 14 residues. Germline V gene sequence: CDR1 MNHEY, CDR2 SVGEGT. In nucleotides, the CDR3 is TGTGCCAGCAGATCCGAGGGACTCACGGGAGAGCAGTACTTC. Translated, it gives CASRSEGLTGEQYF.

The gene calls are TRBV4-1 and TRBJ1-2; no clear D gene. The CDR3 loop spans 13 amino acids. The germline V gene encodes CDR1 MGHRA and CDR2 YSYEKL. V dropped 3 bases and J dropped 7 bases, with 12 bases sitting between them. The CDR3 region has the DNA TGCGCCAGCAGCCAGGAACTTGCCGCTGGCTACACCTTC. Its protein is CASSQELAAGYTF.

There are many counts of this clonotype. The chain combines TRBV7-2 with TRBJ2-5; D not resolved. The CDR3 has 12 amino acids. The germline V and J ends were trimmed by 1 base and 14 bases, with 14 bases remaining between them. The germline gives CDR1 SGHTA, CDR2 FQGNSA. The CDR3 spells CASSLEFSQFYF. The CDR3 nucleotides are TGTGCCAGCAGCTTAGAATTCAGTCAGTTCTACTTC.

This chain joins TRBV20-1 and TRBJ2-7, with TRBD1 matching over 9 bases. There are 14 residues in the CDR3. The V segment lost 0 bases and the J segment 3 bases; nucleotides outside the gene matches: 3. Per the germline V gene, CDR1 is DFQATT and CDR2 is SNEGSKA (reference sequence). The CDR3 is CSARDPDRGYEQYF. The CDR3 DNA sequence: TGCAGTGCTAGAGATCCGGACAGGGGCTACGAGCAGTACTTC.

This clonotype has at least ten counts. The chain uses TRBV28 and TRBJ1-2; a possible D gene is TRBD1 (5 bases). The CDR3 loop spans 14 amino acids. The germline gives CDR1 MDHEN, CDR2 SYDVKM. Trimming took off 6 bases at V and 0 bases at J, with 11 bases between the two ends. CDR3 in DNA: TGTGCCAGCAGACCGTTAGGGGCTAACTATGGCTACACCTTC. It is translated as CASRPLGANYGYTF.